This TCR beta chain appears in the sequencing data of a study of blood T cell repertoires in COVID-19. Overall study context: Sources were T cells, B-cell-depleted T cells, or PBMCs; the material itself was cDNA or gDNA.

This clone was seen a single time. The CDR3 extends over 18 amino acids. With V trimmed by 2 bases and J by 0 bases, 5 bases remained unmatched. CDR1 is MNHEY and CDR2 is SVGEGT in the germline V gene. Source study methods: Counts of nucleated cells, estimated from reference gene primer amplification, were obtained. Profiled with immunoSEQ multiplex PCR; TCRdb holds only in-frame clones, not every one. Clone size and V and J calls were adopted from that table, with D and trimming inferred from the DNA. Among approximately 480,000 clones, 87% were seen once, and the ten largest hold under 0.85%. This TCR was sampled from a young woman who had recovered from COVID-19. The specimen was PBMCs or T cells enriched from blood (not recorded which). The chain employs TRBV6-2 or TRBV6-3 and TRBJ2-3, with 13 nucleotides matching TRBD2. DNA for the CDR3: TGTGCCAGCAGTTACAGGACTAGCGGGGGCCGGAGCACAGATACGCAGTATTTT. Its protein product is CASSYRTSGGRSTDTQYF.